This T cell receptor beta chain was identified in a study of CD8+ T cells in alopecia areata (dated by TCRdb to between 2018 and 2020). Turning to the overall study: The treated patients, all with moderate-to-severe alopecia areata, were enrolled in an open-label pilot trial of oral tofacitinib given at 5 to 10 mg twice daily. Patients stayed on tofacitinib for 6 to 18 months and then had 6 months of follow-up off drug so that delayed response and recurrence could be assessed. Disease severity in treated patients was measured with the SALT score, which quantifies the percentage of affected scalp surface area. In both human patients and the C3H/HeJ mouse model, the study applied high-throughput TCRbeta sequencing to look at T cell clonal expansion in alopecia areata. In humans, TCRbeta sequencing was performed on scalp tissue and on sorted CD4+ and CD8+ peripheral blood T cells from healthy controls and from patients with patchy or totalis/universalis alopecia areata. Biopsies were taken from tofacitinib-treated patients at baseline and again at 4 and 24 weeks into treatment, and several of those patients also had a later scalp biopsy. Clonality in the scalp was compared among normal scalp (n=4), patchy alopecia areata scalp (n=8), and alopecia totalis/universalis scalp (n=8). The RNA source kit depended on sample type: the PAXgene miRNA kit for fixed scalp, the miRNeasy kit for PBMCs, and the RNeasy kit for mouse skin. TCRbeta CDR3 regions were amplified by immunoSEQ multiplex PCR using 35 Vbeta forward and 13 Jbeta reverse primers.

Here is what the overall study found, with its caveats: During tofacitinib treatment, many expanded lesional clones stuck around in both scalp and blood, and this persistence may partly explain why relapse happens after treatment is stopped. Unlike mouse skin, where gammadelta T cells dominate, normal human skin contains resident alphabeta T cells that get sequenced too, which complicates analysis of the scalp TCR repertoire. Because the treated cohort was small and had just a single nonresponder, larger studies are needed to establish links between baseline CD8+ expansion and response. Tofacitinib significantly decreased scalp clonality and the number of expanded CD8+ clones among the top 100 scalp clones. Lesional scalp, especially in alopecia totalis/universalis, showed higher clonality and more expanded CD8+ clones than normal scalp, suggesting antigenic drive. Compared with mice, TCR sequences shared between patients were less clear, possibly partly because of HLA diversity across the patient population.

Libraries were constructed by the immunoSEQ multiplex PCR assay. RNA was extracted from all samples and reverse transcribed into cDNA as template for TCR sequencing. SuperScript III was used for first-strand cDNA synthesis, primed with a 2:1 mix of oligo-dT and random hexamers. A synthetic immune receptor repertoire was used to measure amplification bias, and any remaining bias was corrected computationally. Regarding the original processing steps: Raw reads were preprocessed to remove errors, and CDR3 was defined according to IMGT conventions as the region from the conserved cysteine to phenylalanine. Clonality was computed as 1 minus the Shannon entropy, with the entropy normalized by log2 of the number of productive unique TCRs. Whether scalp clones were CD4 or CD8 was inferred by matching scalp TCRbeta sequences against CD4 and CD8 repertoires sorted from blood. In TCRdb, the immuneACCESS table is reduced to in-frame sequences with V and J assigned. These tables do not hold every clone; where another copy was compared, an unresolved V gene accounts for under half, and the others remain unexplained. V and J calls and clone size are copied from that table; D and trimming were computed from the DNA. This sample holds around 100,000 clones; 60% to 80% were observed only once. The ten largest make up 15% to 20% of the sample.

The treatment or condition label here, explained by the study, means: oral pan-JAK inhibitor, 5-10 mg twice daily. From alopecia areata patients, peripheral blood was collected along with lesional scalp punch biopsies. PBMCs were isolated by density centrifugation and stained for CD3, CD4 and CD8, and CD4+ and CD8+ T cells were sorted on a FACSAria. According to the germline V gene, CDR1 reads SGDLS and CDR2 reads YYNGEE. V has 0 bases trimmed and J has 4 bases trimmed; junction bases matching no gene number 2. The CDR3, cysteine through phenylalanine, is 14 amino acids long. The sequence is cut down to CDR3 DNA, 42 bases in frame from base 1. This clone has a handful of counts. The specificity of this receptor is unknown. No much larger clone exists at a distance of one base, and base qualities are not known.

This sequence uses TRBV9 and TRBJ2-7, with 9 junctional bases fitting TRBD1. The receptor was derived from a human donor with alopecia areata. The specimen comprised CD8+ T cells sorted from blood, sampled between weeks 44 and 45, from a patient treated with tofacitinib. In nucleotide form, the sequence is TGTGCCAGCAGCGTAGGCGGGACAGGGTACGAGCAGTACTTC. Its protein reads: CASSVGGTGYEQYF.